This TCR beta chain derives from a study of T-cell memory formation after mild COVID-19. The CDR3 loop spans 13 amino acids. Trimming stripped 6 bases from V and 4 bases from J, with 15 bases between. Germline loops: CDR1 SQVTM, CDR2 ANQGSEA. One entry per CDR3 protein results from TCRdb running MiXCR on the 5' RACE reads. The sample carries some 290,000 distinct CDR3 sequences, around 16% recorded once. This clonotype occurred a few times. Its specificity is not known. Regarding the study as a whole: Later expanders leaned CD4+, whereas clones that contracted between day 15 and 85 were balanced CD4/CD8.

This TCR was recovered from a man aged 18 to 35 who had mild COVID-19 (a few samples of this study predate the infection). Cell type and time point are not known. V gene TRBV29-1 combines with J gene TRBJ1-2; D perhaps matches TRBD1 (6 bases). Source material: PBMCs or a T cell subset sorted from them (not recorded which). The DNA of the CDR3 is TGCAGCGTCGCCCCCGGGACAAGCTATGGCTACACCTTC. This translates into CSVAPGTSYGYTF. The variable domain in full, completed from reference TRBV29-1 and TRBJ1-2, reads SAVISQKPSRDICQRGTSLTIQCQVDSQVTMMFWYRQQPGQSLTLIATANQGSEATYESGFVIDKFPISRPNLTFSTLTVSNMSPEDSSIYLCSVAPGTSYGYTFGSGTRLTVV.